Below are 19 T cell receptor beta chains sequenced from a single sample in a study of cytomegalovirus exposure and HLA in healthy donors. The PCR had 60 Vbeta and 13 Jbeta primers. Only in-frame clones appear in the TCRdb table, and some are missing; sequencing was by immunoSEQ multiplex PCR. This sample has approximately 170,000 clones, with approximately 75% found just once. Material: PBMCs. The receptors were gathered from a girl aged 10 to 17 in good health and CMV-seronegative.

The gene calls are TRBV5-4 and TRBJ1-2; tentative D call: TRBD1 (6 bases). CDR1 SGHNT and CDR2 YYREEE come from the germline V gene (reference sequence). With 4 bases removed from V and 3 bases from J, the gap between germline ends came to 19 bases. CDR3 length: 16 amino acids. CDR3 residues: CASSPRGGGRDYGYTF. The CDR3, as DNA: TGTGCCAGCAGCCCTCGAGGGGGGGGAAGAGACTATGGCTACACCTTC. Drawing the rest from reference TRBV5-4 and TRBJ1-2, the complete variable domain is ETGVTQSPTHLIKTRGQQVTLRCSSQSGHNTVSWYQQALGQGPQFIFQYYREEENGRGNFPPRFSGLQFPNYSSELNVNALELDDSALYLCASSPRGGGRDYGYTFGSGTRLTVV.

The chain recombines TRBV6-6 with TRBJ1-5; D is undetermined. The CDR3 consists of 14 residues. The ends were cut back, 4 bases at V and 6 bases at J, with 13 bases in the middle. Germline lookup yields CDR1 MNHNY and CDR2 SVGAGI (reference sequence). The CDR3 region has the DNA TGTGCCAGCAGTTCGTCCGTCGGTGGTCAGCCCCAGCATTTT. Translating gives CASSSSVGGQPQHF.

This clone showed up just a few times. The chain uses TRBV18 and TRBJ1-5; D not certain. The CDR3 covers 15 residues. V lost 3 bases to trimming and J lost 0 bases, with 9 bases between them. Germline V CDR1 and CDR2: KGHSH, LQKENI. CDR3 coding DNA: TGTGCCAGCTCACCGCCGGGTGTTAGCAATCAGCCCCAGCATTTT. Its protein product is CASSPPGVSNQPQHF.

The table lists this clone with a count of one. This chain joins TRBV2 and TRBJ2-7; 10 bases match TRBD1. The CDR3 loop spans 15 amino acids. With 4 bases clipped from V and 2 bases from J, the junction kept 5 bases outside the gene matches. CDR1 and CDR2 (germline): SNHLY, FYNNEI. CDR3 DNA sequence: TGTGCCAGCAGTGCCGGGGGACAGGGGACCTACGAGCAGTACTTC. Translation gives CASSAGGQGTYEQYF.

The chain couples TRBV29-1 to TRBJ2-7, with TRBD1 matching over 7 bases. The CDR3 is 12 amino acids. The V segment lost 4 bases and the J segment 5 bases; nucleotides outside the gene matches: 5. Germline V gives CDR1 SQVTM, CDR2 ANQGSEA. CDR3 in amino acids: CSVGQGGDEQYF. The CDR3 DNA follows: TGCAGCGTTGGACAGGGTGGGGACGAGCAGTACTTC.

This chain connects TRBV5-1 to TRBJ1-4, with a possible D match to TRBD1 (5 bases). CDR1 SGHRS and CDR2 YFSETQ come from the germline V gene. Between the trimmed V and J ends, which lost 0 bases and 5 bases, there was a span of 11 bases. This CDR3 spans 15 amino acids. CDR3 nucleotide sequence: TGCGCCAGCAGCTTGGACCAGGGTCGAAATGAAAAACTGTTTTTT. This codes for CASSLDQGRNEKLFF.

This chain joins TRBV5-1 and TRBJ1-6, with D possibly matching TRBD1 (5 bases). CDR3 length: 13 amino acids. V dropped 0 bases and J dropped 13 bases, with 11 bases sitting between them. CDR1 SGHRS and CDR2 YFSETQ come from the germline V gene. The CDR3 DNA sequence: TGCGCCAGCAGCTTGGGGGGGAGGTGGCCCCTCCACTTT. It encodes CASSLGGRWPLHF.

The rearrangement uses TRBV30 and TRBJ1-2; D unresolved. Germline loops: CDR1 GTSNPN, CDR2 SVGIG (reference sequence). The CDR3 extends over 12 amino acids. The V and J ends lost 0 bases and 8 bases respectively, with 10 bases between them. Here the CDR3 DNA reads TGTGCCTGGAGTGTTTTAGGAGGAGGCTACACCTTC. Protein sequence: CAWSVLGGGYTF.

This chain links TRBV7-3 with TRBJ2-7; D possibly corresponds to TRBD1 (5 bases). Per the germline V gene, CDR1 is SGHTA and CDR2 is FQGTGA. Trimming removed 9 bases at V and 3 bases at J, with 24 bases between. This CDR3 is built from 16 residues. The CDR3 is CARDGAGRHVLYEQYF. CDR3 in DNA: TGTGCCAGGGATGGGGCAGGGCGTCATGTCCTCTACGAGCAGTACTTC.

The gene calls are TRBV19 and TRBJ1-5, with D unclear. This CDR3 contains 12 residues. V was shortened by 7 bases and J by 4 bases, with 8 bases between the two germline ends. Germline CDR1 reads LNHDA; CDR2 reads SQIVND (reference sequence). The CDR3 nucleotides read TGTGCCAGTACCCTCAGGAATCAGCCCCAGCATTTT. Translation gives CASTLRNQPQHF.

This chain joins TRBV6-6 and TRBJ1-1; D remains unclear. Germline values: CDR1 MNHNY, CDR2 SVGAGI (reference sequence). The V end lost 0 bases, the J end lost 0 bases, and 11 bases lay between the germline ends. CDR3 length: 16 residues. CDR3 DNA: TGTGCCAGCAGTTACTCCCGCGAGGAGATGAACACTGAAGCTTTCTTT. Amino acid sequence: CASSYSREEMNTEAFF.

This clone was counted between two and nine times. This rearrangement joins TRBV5-1 to TRBJ2-3; 9 bases match TRBD1. The CDR3 sequence is 15 residues long. The junction had 9 bases not matched to a gene; V was cut back by 7 bases and J by 3 bases. The germline gives CDR1 SGHRS, CDR2 YFSETQ. CDR3 region: CASLWEGQGTDTQYF. The CDR3 coding sequence is TGCGCCAGCCTGTGGGAGGGACAGGGAACAGATACGCAGTATTTT.

A few counts support this clone. This chain uses TRBV29-1 with TRBJ1-1, with a tentative D call TRBD1 (6 bases). The CDR3 runs to 14 residues. V lost 8 bases and J 2 bases, leaving 18 bases between the germline ends. Per the germline V gene, CDR1 is SQVTM and CDR2 is ANQGSEA. The CDR3 region is CSIRGALGNTEAFF. The CDR3 DNA reads TGCAGCATTCGGGGGGCCCTAGGTAACACTGAAGCTTTCTTT.

The J gene is TRBJ2-7, the V gene TRBV19; tentatively, D is TRBD2 (5 bases). Germline CDR1 is LNHDA and CDR2 is SQIVND (reference sequence). The CDR3 runs 19 residues. V was pared by 1 base and J by 4 bases, with 26 bases between. CDR3 nucleotides: TGTGCCAGTAGTATAGGCTCCCTCAAGAGGGCCCCATCCTTTTACGAGCAGTACTTC. Amino acid sequence: CASSIGSLKRAPSFYEQYF.

V usage is TRBV5-4 and J usage is TRBJ2-3; tentatively, D is TRBD1 (6 bases). Looked up from germline, CDR1 is SGHNT and CDR2 is YYREEE (reference sequence). The V end was cut by 4 bases, the J end by 0 bases, with 15 bases between. The CDR3 runs to 16 residues. The CDR3 sequence is CASSPSWGRSTDTQYF. The CDR3, as DNA: TGTGCCAGCAGCCCGTCCTGGGGGCGCAGCACAGATACGCAGTATTTT.

The chain combines TRBV19 with TRBJ1-2, with D maybe TRBD1 (5 bases). CDR3 length: 14 amino acids. The V gene's germline CDR1 is LNHDA and CDR2 SQIVND (reference sequence). The germline V and J ends were trimmed by 3 bases and 1 base, with 9 bases remaining between them. This chain's CDR3 is CASSIAGFNYGYTF. The CDR3 nucleotides are TGTGCCAGTAGTATCGCAGGGTTTAACTATGGCTACACCTTC.

The V and J genes are TRBV27 and TRBJ2-1; TRBD2 aligns across 8 bases. V shed 5 bases and J 0 bases; nucleotides not matched to a gene: 6. The CDR3 consists of 16 residues. Germline loops: CDR1 MNHEY, CDR2 SMNVEV (reference sequence). The CDR3 spells CASSPPSGSSYNEQFF. The CDR3 DNA is TGTGCCAGCAGTCCCCCAAGCGGGAGCTCCTACAATGAGCAGTTCTTC.

This clone turned up a few times. The V and J genes are TRBV10-3 and TRBJ2-1; 7 bases match TRBD1. V gave up 7 bases and J gave up 2 bases; unmatched junction bases: 5. CDR1 and CDR2 (germline): ENHRY, SYGVKD. The CDR3 spans 14 residues. For the CDR3, the DNA is TGTGCCATCACCCGGGACAGCCCCTACAATGAGCAGTTCTTC. It yields the protein CAITRDSPYNEQFF.

This clone was observed a handful of times. The chain links TRBV19 to TRBJ2-1, with a weak D call TRBD1 (5 bases). The CDR3 extends over 14 amino acids. Germline V CDR1 and CDR2: LNHDA, SQIVND (reference sequence). V was trimmed by 7 bases and J by 7 bases, leaving 17 bases between them. The CDR3 spells CASNDLFTGNEQFF. The CDR3 DNA sequence: TGTGCCAGTAACGACTTGTTTACAGGTAATGAGCAGTTCTTC.